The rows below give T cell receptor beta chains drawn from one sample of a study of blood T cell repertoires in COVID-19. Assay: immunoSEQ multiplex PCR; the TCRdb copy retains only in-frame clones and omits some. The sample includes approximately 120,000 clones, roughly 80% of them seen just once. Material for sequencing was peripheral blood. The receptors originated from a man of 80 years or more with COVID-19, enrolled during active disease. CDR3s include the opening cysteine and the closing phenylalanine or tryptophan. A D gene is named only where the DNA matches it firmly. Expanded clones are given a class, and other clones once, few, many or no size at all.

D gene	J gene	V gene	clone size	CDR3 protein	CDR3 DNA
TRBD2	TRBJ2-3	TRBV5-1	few	CASSLIAGLNTDTQYF	TGCGCCAGCAGCCTAATAGCGGGGCTCAACACAGATACGCAGTATTTT
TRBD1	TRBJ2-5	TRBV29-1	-	CSVDWTGGETQYF	TGCAGCGTCGATTGGACAGGGGGAGAGACCCAGTACTTC
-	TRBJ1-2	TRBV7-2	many	CASSPDSNYGYTF	TGTGCCAGCAGCCCGGACAGTAACTATGGCTACACCTTC
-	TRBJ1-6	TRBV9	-	CASSVAGSRIGSPLHF	TGTGCCAGCAGCGTAGCTGGTTCCCGTATCGGGTCACCCCTCCACTTT
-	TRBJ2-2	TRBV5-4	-	CASSFQGKGAGELFF	TGTGCCAGCAGCTTTCAGGGAAAAGGGGCCGGGGAGCTGTTTTTT
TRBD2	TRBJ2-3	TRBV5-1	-	CASSWNGRNTDTQYF	TGCGCCAGCAGCTGGAACGGGAGGAACACAGATACGCAGTATTTT
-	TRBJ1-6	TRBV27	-	CASSSPPGNSPLHF	TGTGCCAGCAGTTCCCCTCCGGGGAATTCACCCCTCCACTTT
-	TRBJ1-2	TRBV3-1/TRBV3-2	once	CASSQGIGATTYGYTF	TGTGCCAGCAGCCAAGGAATAGGAGCCACCACCTATGGCTACACCTTC
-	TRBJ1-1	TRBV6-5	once	CASSYGGNRDTEAFF	TGTGCCAGCAGTTACGGAGGGAATAGGGACACTGAAGCTTTCTTT
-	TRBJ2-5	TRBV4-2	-	CASSSGLLSQETQYF	TGTGCCAGCAGCTCCGGACTCCTTTCCCAAGAGACCCAGTACTTC
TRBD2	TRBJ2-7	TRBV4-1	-	CASSHGTSGRGTYEQYF	TGCGCCAGCAGCCACGGGACTAGCGGGAGGGGGACCTACGAGCAGTACTTC
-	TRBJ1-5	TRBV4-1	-	CASRDSGRNQPQHF	TGCGCCAGCAGGGACAGTGGCAGGAATCAGCCCCAGCATTTT
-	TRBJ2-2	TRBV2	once	CASSPSNTGELFF	TGTGCCAGTTCCCCGAGCAACACCGGGGAGCTGTTTTTT
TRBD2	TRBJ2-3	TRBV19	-	CASSPVFAGGIDTQYF	TGTGCCAGTAGCCCGGTGTTCGCGGGAGGGATAGATACGCAGTATTTT
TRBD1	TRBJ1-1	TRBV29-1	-	CSVDPTGVSEAFF	TGCAGCGTTGACCCGACAGGGGTATCCGAAGCTTTCTTT
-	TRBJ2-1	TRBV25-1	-	CASSEQGTAEQFF	TGTGCCAGCAGTGAACAGGGGACGGCTGAGCAGTTCTTC
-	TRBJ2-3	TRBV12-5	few	CASGSTLAGSGADTQYF	TGTGCTAGTGGTTCGACCCTGGCAGGCTCCGGCGCAGATACGCAGTATTTT
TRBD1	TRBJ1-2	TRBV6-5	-	CASSSPGQGVYGYTF	TGTGCCAGCAGTTCACCGGGACAGGGGGTCTATGGCTACACCTTC
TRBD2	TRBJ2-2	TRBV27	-	CASSLTSENTGELFF	TGTGCCAGCAGTCTGACTAGCGAGAACACCGGGGAGCTGTTTTTT
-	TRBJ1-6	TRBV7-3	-	CASNTDRFNSPLHF	TGTGCCAGCAACACCGACAGGTTTAATTCACCCCTCCACTTT
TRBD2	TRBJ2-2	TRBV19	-	CASTPASGMNTGELFF	TGTGCCAGTACCCCAGCTAGCGGGATGAACACCGGGGAGCTGTTTTTT
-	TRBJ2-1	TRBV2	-	CASSGSGNNEQFF	TGTGCCAGCAGTGGGTCAGGGAACAATGAGCAGTTCTTC
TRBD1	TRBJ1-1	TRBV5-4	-	CASSSKRTGGSEAFF	TGTGCCAGCAGCTCCAAAAGGACAGGGGGCTCTGAAGCTTTCTTT
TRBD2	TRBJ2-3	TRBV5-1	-	CASSLGLAGSTDTQYF	TGCGCCAGCAGCCTCGGACTAGCGGGAAGCACAGATACGCAGTATTTT
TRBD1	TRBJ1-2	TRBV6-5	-	CASSRQGNYGYTF	TGTGCCAGCAGTCGACAGGGTAACTATGGCTACACCTTC
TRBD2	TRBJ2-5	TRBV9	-	CASSPGLARETQYF	TGTGCCAGCAGCCCCGGACTAGCGAGGGAGACCCAGTACTTC
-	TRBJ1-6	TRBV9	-	CASSVEEGTDYNSPLHF	TGTGCCAGCAGCGTAGAAGAGGGCACCGATTATAATTCACCCCTCCACTTT
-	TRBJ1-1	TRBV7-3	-	CASSPTGNTEAFF	TGTGCCAGCAGCCCGACAGGCAACACTGAAGCTTTCTTT
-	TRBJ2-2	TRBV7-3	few	CASSLTGNTGELFF	TGTGCCAGCAGCTTAACCGGGAACACCGGGGAGCTGTTTTTT
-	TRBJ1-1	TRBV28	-	CASSLTGDGFNTEAFF	TGTGCCAGCAGTTTAACGGGGGATGGGTTTAACACTGAAGCTTTCTTT
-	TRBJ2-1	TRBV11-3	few	CASSVGQSNNEQFF	TGTGCCAGCAGCGTCGGACAGAGTAACAATGAGCAGTTCTTC
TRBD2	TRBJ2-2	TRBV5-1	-	CASSPGLAEHTGELFF	TGCGCCAGCAGCCCGGGACTAGCGGAGCACACCGGGGAGCTGTTTTTT
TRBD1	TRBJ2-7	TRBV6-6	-	CASSYQWQGAYEQYF	TGTGCCAGCAGTTACCAATGGCAGGGGGCCTACGAGCAGTACTTC
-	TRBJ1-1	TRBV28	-	CASSTGHEKAFF	TGTGCCAGCAGCACGGGACACGAAAAAGCTTTCTTT
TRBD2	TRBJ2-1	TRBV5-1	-	CASSSSGGSGPYNEQFF	TGCGCCAGCAGCTCCTCCGGGGGGAGCGGACCCTACAATGAGCAGTTCTTC
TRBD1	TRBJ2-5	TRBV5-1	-	CASSLTGQGGETQYF	TGCGCCAGCAGCTTGACGGGACAGGGGGGAGAGACCCAGTACTTC
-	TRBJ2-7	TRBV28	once	CASSLFRAGYEQYF	TGTGCCAGCAGTCTTTTCAGGGCCGGCTACGAGCAGTACTTC
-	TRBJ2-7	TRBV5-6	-	CASSIRRGGDPYEQYF	TGTGCCAGCAGCATAAGAAGGGGGGGAGATCCCTACGAGCAGTACTTC
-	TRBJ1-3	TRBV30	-	CAWTTGPGNTIYF	TGTGCCTGGACTACAGGGCCTGGAAACACCATATATTTT
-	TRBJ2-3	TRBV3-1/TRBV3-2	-	CASSHETDTQYF	TGTGCCAGCAGCCATGAGACAGATACGCAGTATTTT
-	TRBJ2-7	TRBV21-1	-	CASSKEGDRGFNYEQYF	TGTGCCAGCAGCAAAGAGGGGGACAGGGGGTTCAACTACGAGCAGTACTTC
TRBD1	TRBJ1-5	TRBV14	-	CASSQASERGLFGNQPQHF	TGTGCCAGCAGCCAAGCCAGCGAAAGGGGGCTGTTCGGCAATCAGCCCCAGCATTTT
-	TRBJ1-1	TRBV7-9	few	CASSLAEQRLGTEAFF	TGTGCCAGCAGCTTAGCGGAGCAGCGTCTAGGCACTGAAGCTTTCTTT
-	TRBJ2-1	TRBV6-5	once	CASTRETGLYNEQFF	TGTGCCAGCACCCGGGAGACGGGACTTTACAATGAGCAGTTCTTC
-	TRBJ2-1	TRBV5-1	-	CASSLQGAAYNEQFF	TGCGCCAGCAGCCTCCAAGGGGCGGCTTACAATGAGCAGTTCTTC
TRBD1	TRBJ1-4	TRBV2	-	CASSAWTGGVNEKLFF	TGTGCCAGCAGTGCCTGGACAGGCGGGGTAAATGAAAAACTGTTTTTT
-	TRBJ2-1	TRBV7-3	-	CASSPGGEQFF	TGTGCCAGCAGCCCTGGGGGCGAGCAGTTCTTC
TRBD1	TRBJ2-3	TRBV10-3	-	CAIRVTGTGSIDTDTQYF	TGTGCCATCAGGGTAACCGGGACAGGTTCCATTGACACAGATACGCAGTATTTT
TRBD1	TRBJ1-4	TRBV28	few	CASRDIRQGGNEKLFF	TGTGCCAGCAGAGATATAAGACAGGGGGGAAATGAAAAACTGTTTTTT
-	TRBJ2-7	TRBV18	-	CASSPLSGDVPYEQYF	TGTGCCAGCTCACCGCTTTCGGGGGATGTCCCCTACGAGCAGTACTTC
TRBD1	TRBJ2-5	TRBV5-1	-	CASTGTGAETQYF	TGCGCCAGCACTGGGACAGGGGCGGAGACCCAGTACTTC
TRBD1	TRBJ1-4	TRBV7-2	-	CASSSGQGGEKLFF	TGTGCCAGCAGCTCGGGACAGGGTGGGGAAAAACTGTTTTTT